This record looks at one TCR beta chain sequence and its context. This CDR3 is also generated by other DNA sequences in the sample. Original processing methods: By means of reference gene primer amplification, nucleated cell counts were estimated. Libraries were prepared by immunoSEQ multiplex PCR; TCRdb keeps only in-frame clonotypes and omits some of them. V and J calls plus clone size are reproduced from that table; the DNA served to infer D and trimming. Of about 42,000 clones listed, around three quarters are singletons. The data derive from a study of blood T cell repertoires in COVID-19. For the study at large: Both acute and convalescent COVID-19 samples were obtained from the United States, Italy and Spain. PBMCs, B-cell-depleted T cells, or T cells provided the cDNA or gDNA that made up the material.

This CDR3 has 14 amino acids. V gave up 3 bases and J gave up 0 bases, with 9 bases separating them. The germline V gene has CDR1 SGDLS and CDR2 YYNGEE. The sample consisted of peripheral blood. The sequence derives from a man older than 75 with acute or convalescent COVID-19. The chain recombines TRBV9 with TRBJ1-1; possible D gene TRBD1, 5 bases. The CDR3 region is CASSAGLMNTEAFF. CDR3 nucleotides: TGTGCCAGCAGCGCGGGACTGATGAACACTGAAGCTTTCTTT.